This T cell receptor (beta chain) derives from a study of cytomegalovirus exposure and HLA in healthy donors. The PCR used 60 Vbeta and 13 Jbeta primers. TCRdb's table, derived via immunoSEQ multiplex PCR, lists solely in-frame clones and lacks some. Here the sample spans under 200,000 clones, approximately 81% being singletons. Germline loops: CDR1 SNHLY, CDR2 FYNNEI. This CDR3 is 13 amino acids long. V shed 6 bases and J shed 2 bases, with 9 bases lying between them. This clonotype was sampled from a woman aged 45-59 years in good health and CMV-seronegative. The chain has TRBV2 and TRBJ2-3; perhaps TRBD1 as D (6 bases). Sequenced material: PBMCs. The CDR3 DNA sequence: TGTGCCAGCAGACAGGGCCTCACAGATACGCAGTATTTT. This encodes CASRQGLTDTQYF.